The rows below give T cell receptor beta chains drawn from one sample of a study of T cell responses to AZD1222 COVID-19 vaccine. This table comes from immunoSEQ multiplex PCR, and its TCRdb copy is limited to in-frame clones, with some not included. This table has some 200,000 clones, approximately 93% appearing once. The specimen comprised peripheral blood, sampled on day 0 of AZD1222 vaccination. Receptors were obtained from an adult in good health. Both conserved end residues are part of each CDR3. D genes are given only for firm matches. A row's size may be missing; if present it is once, few, many or a size class.

abundance	d_gene	j_gene	v_gene	CDR3nt	CDR3aa
.	.	TRBJ1-3	TRBV15	TGTGCCACCAGCAGAGATTCCGTCTCTGGAAACACCATATATTTT	CATSRDSVSGNTIYF
.	.	TRBJ2-1	TRBV9	TGTGCCAGCGGAAGAGGATCCTACAATGAGCAGTTCTTC	CASGRGSYNEQFF
.	.	TRBJ2-1	TRBV11-3	TGTGCCAGCAGCCCAGGGGGGCGGGATATCAATGAGCAGTTCTTC	CASSPGGRDINEQFF
.	.	TRBJ1-1	TRBV4-1	TGCGCCAGCAGCCAAGATGTGGGGTTCACTGAAGCTTTCTTT	CASSQDVGFTEAFF
.	.	TRBJ2-1	TRBV5-1	TGCGCCAGCAGCTCCCTGGCGGGAAATTACAATGAGCAGTTCTTC	CASSSLAGNYNEQFF
.	TRBD1	TRBJ1-4	TRBV28	TGTGCCACAAACCCAAACAGGGGGGAAAAACTGTTTTTT	CATNPNRGEKLFF
.	.	TRBJ1-2	TRBV6-5	TGTGCCAGCAGTTACACAGGATTCTATGGCTACACCTTC	CASSYTGFYGYTF
.	.	TRBJ1-1	TRBV2	TGTGCCAGCAGGATACAAGGGAGGGTGAACACTGAAGCTTTCTTT	CASRIQGRVNTEAFF
.	TRBD2	TRBJ2-1	TRBV10-1	TGCGCCAGCAGCGCCTTTCGGGCAGCGGGGATTCAACAGTACAATGAGCAGTTCTTC	CASSAFRAAGIQQYNEQFF
.	.	TRBJ1-3	TRBV4-1	TGCGCCAGCAGCTTGATCCTTCCGGGGAACACTGGAAACACCATATATTTT	CASSLILPGNTGNTIYF
.	.	TRBJ1-1	TRBV15	TGTGCCACCAGCAGAGATTGGAGCACTGAAGCTTTCTTT	CATSRDWSTEAFF
.	.	TRBJ2-1	TRBV7-9	TGTGCCAGCAGCTTCGGGAACAATGAGCAGTTCTTC	CASSFGNNEQFF
.	.	TRBJ1-5	TRBV6-1	TGTGCCAGCAGTGTAGCCCCCCATCAGCCCCAGCATTTT	CASSVAPHQPQHF
.	.	TRBJ1-4	TRBV28	TGTGCCTCCCATCAGGGTAGGGCAAATGAAAAACTGTTTTTT	CASHQGRANEKLFF
.	TRBD1	TRBJ1-1	TRBV6-4	TGTGCCAGCAACCGGACAGGGGCGAACACTGAAGCTTTCTTT	CASNRTGANTEAFF
.	TRBD1	TRBJ1-4	TRBV28	TGTGCCAGCAGTTGGGAGGGACAGAAACTGTTTTTT	CASSWEGQKLFF
.	.	TRBJ2-1	TRBV5-1	TGCGCCAGCCTACCCTCTAGTTGGTCCTACAATGAGCAGTTCTTC	CASLPSSWSYNEQFF
.	.	TRBJ1-3	TRBV7-9	TGTGCCAGTCAGGGACCTGGAAACACCATATATTTT	CASQGPGNTIYF
.	.	TRBJ1-1	TRBV11-2	TGTGCCAGCAGCTTAGTTACCTGGGTTGAAGCTTTCTTT	CASSLVTWVEAFF
.	TRBD1	TRBJ1-6	TRBV4-1	TGCGCCAGCAGCCAACCCCTCGGACAGGGGGCCCACTCACCCCTCCACTTT	CASSQPLGQGAHSPLHF
.	.	TRBJ2-7	TRBV5-5	TGTGCCAGCAGCTTGGCCCCTGGACAGAATCGCGAGCAGTACTTC	CASSLAPGQNREQYF
.	TRBD2	TRBJ2-1	TRBV5-1	TGCGCCAGCAGCTTGGTTCTTCTAGCGGGGTACAATGAGCAGTTCTTC	CASSLVLLAGYNEQFF
few	.	TRBJ1-1	TRBV11-2	TGTGCCAGCAGCTTAGTTGTCGGGGGAGGGAAAGCTTTCTTT	CASSLVVGGGKAFF
.	TRBD1	TRBJ2-2	TRBV24-1	TGTGCCACCAGGGGACAGGGGGCAGGTGATACCGGGGAGCTGTTTTTT	CATRGQGAGDTGELFF
.	.	TRBJ1-4	TRBV14	TGTGCCAGCAGCCAAGGGGAAGGGTCAACTAATGAAAAACTGTTTTTT	CASSQGEGSTNEKLFF
.	.	TRBJ2-2	TRBV27	TGTGCCAGCAGTTTATCGGCGGGCACCGGGGAGCTGTTTTTT	CASSLSAGTGELFF
.	TRBD2	TRBJ2-5	TRBV6-5	TGTGCCAGCAGCGCATCAGGACTAGGCGAGACCCAGTACTTC	CASSASGLGETQYF
.	TRBD1	TRBJ2-3	TRBV5-1	TGCGCCAGCAGCTTTCGTGACAGGGGCACAGATACGCAGTATTTT	CASSFRDRGTDTQYF
.	TRBD1	TRBJ2-3	TRBV7-9	TGTGCCAGCAGCCCAGACAGGGAAACCACAGATACGCAGTATTTT	CASSPDRETTDTQYF
few	.	TRBJ1-1	TRBV7-2	TGTGCCAGCAGCTTCCTACCCCGGGGCGCTGAAGCTTTCTTT	CASSFLPRGAEAFF
.	.	TRBJ1-2	TRBV2	TGTGCCAGTTCGAACTTGGGGGGTGCGATCCCGGGCTACACCTTC	CASSNLGGAIPGYTF
.	TRBD2	TRBJ2-1	TRBV12-5	TGTGCTAGTTTCGGGACTAGCGACTACAATGAGCAGTTCTTC	CASFGTSDYNEQFF
.	.	TRBJ1-2	TRBV25-1	TGTGCCAGCAGTGAACCCGGCGGAACGAACTATGGCTACACCTTC	CASSEPGGTNYGYTF
.	.	TRBJ2-1	TRBV7-2	TGTGCCAGCACCCCAGTGCCGACTAGTGGGGATGAGCAGTTCTTC	CASTPVPTSGDEQFF
.	TRBD1	TRBJ1-4	TRBV2	TGTGCCAGCAGAAAACAGGGGGCGCGAGAAAAACTGTTTTTT	CASRKQGAREKLFF
.	TRBD2	TRBJ2-1	TRBV24-1	TGTGCCACCAGCCGGACTAGCGGGAAAGTTCAGAATGAGCAGTTCTTC	CATSRTSGKVQNEQFF
once	.	TRBJ1-1	TRBV4-1	TGCGCCAGCAGCCAGGAACAGTGGGGAACTGAAGCTTTCTTT	CASSQEQWGTEAFF
.	TRBD2	TRBJ2-7	TRBV27	TGTGCCAGCAGGTCCCGTCCGGGGGGTATTTTCTACGAGCAGTACTTC	CASRSRPGGIFYEQYF
.	.	TRBJ2-1	TRBV12-3/TRBV12-4	TGTGCCAGCAGTCCTCACAATGAGCAGTTCTTC	CASSPHNEQFF
.	TRBD2	TRBJ2-1	TRBV7-7	TGTGCCAGCAGCTTAGCGAGCGGGAGACCCTACAATGAGCAGTTCTTC	CASSLASGRPYNEQFF
.	TRBD1	TRBJ1-2	TRBV29-1	TGCAGCGTCCCCGACAGGGGAACTAACTATGGCTACACCTTC	CSVPDRGTNYGYTF
.	.	TRBJ1-4	TRBV19	TGTGCCAGTAGTATTGGAACAGCATCTAATGAAAAACTGTTTTTT	CASSIGTASNEKLFF
.	.	TRBJ2-7	TRBV5-1	TGCGCCAGCAGATATAGGGACAATACCTACGAGCAGTACTTC	CASRYRDNTYEQYF
.	TRBD2	TRBJ2-7	TRBV15	TGTGCCACCAGCGGAAGCGGGGGATTAATCTACGAGCAGTACTTC	CATSGSGGLIYEQYF
.	TRBD2	TRBJ2-5	TRBV7-2	TGTGCCAGCAGCTTAGTATGGGGTAGCGGGACAAAGACCCAGTACTTC	CASSLVWGSGTKTQYF
.	.	TRBJ1-2	TRBV3-1/TRBV3-2	TGTGCCAGCAGCCCGCCGGGGAGGAGCAGCTATGGCTACACCTTC	CASSPPGRSSYGYTF
.	.	TRBJ1-1	TRBV5-5	TGTGCCACCAATTACAGGGAGAACACTGAAGCTTTCTTT	CATNYRENTEAFF
.	.	TRBJ2-7	TRBV10-2	TGCGCCAGCAGTGAGGACTTGTACAACGAGCAGTACTTC	CASSEDLYNEQYF
.	.	TRBJ1-1	TRBV3-1/TRBV3-2	TGTGCCAGCAGCTTGAGTAGAGGGACTGAAGCTTTCTTT	CASSLSRGTEAFF
.	TRBD1	TRBJ1-1	TRBV6-5	TGTGCCAGCAGTTACGCCCAGACAGGGGCTATACCTGAAGCTTTCTTT	CASSYAQTGAIPEAFF
.	.	TRBJ1-1	TRBV29-1	TGCAGCGTTGATTCCCCAAGGTTGAGTTTGAACACTGAAGCTTTCTTT	CSVDSPRLSLNTEAFF
.	.	TRBJ1-1	TRBV20-1	TGCAGTGCTAGTCCCCCCCCAGGGAACACTGAAGCTTTCTTT	CSASPPPGNTEAFF
.	.	TRBJ1-1	TRBV7-9	TGTGCCAGCAGCTTAGCGGTGGTACACGCTGAAGCTTTCTTT	CASSLAVVHAEAFF
few	TRBD2	TRBJ2-1	TRBV9	TGTGCCAGCAGCGTAGCCTTAGCGGGCCGAAACTACAATGAGCAGTTCTTC	CASSVALAGRNYNEQFF